This TCR beta chain appears in the sequencing data of a study of blood T cell repertoires in COVID-19. The CDR3 totals 13 residues. V was clipped by 1 base and J by 2 bases, with 7 bases between them. Germline V gene data show CDR1 as SGHKS and CDR2 as YYEKEE (reference sequence). The method was immunoSEQ multiplex PCR; TCRdb's version includes in-frame clones alone and lacks a portion of them. The table lists 330,000 or so clones, roughly nine tenths of them singletons. Source material: PBMCs or T cells enriched from blood (not recorded which). This clonotype originated in a woman aged 30 to 39 who had recovered from COVID-19. The V and J genes are TRBV5-5 and TRBJ2-7; D call uncertain. CDR3 protein: CASSLYTAYEQYF. In DNA form, the CDR3 reads TGTGCCAGCAGCTTGTACACCGCCTACGAGCAGTACTTC.